One sample yielded the 8 T cell receptor beta chains listed below, sequenced in a study of blood T cell repertoires in COVID-19. TCRdb's table, derived via immunoSEQ multiplex PCR, lists solely in-frame clones and lacks some. The table shows 150,000 to 160,000 clones, with 70% to 85% occurring only once. Input material: peripheral blood. The source of these receptors is a man aged 55 to 70 with COVID-19, enrolled during active disease.

This clone was detected only a few times. The chain couples TRBV7-8 to TRBJ2-3; 8 bases line up with TRBD2. CDR1 is SGHVS, CDR2 FQNEAQ, per germline. This CDR3 contains 12 residues. The V segment lost 6 bases and the J segment 9 bases; nucleotides outside the gene matches: 5. CDR3 in amino acids: CASSVERGTQYF. DNA of the CDR3: TGTGCCAGCAGTGTTGAGCGGGGGACGCAGTATTTT.

The rearrangement joins TRBV29-1 to TRBJ2-1; 10 bases line up with TRBD1. The length of the CDR3 is 12 residues. Germline V gives CDR1 SQVTM, CDR2 ANQGSEA. V lost 5 bases, J lost 7 bases, and 2 bases stayed unmatched. CDR3 loop: CSVRTGGNEQFF. In nucleotides, the CDR3 is TGCAGCGTTCGGACAGGGGGGAATGAGCAGTTCTTC.

This chain joins TRBV25-1 and TRBJ2-3, with 10 bases fitting TRBD1. CDR3 size: 14 residues. In germline, CDR1 is MGHDK, CDR2 SYGVNS. Losses at the gene ends were 5 bases for V and 6 bases for J; bases not matched to a gene: 5. The CDR3 DNA follows: TGTGCCAGCAGTAGACGACAGGGGGCGGATACGCAGTATTTT. It yields the protein CASSRRQGADTQYF. The entire variable domain, with the rest obtained from reference TRBV25-1 and TRBJ2-3, is as follows: EADIYQTPRYLVIGTGKKITLECSQTMGHDKMYWYQQDPGMELHLIHYSYGVNSTEKGDLSSESTVSRIRTEHFPLTLESARPSHTSQYLCASSRRQGADTQYFGPGTRLTVL.

V gene TRBV9 combines with J gene TRBJ2-1, with 10 nucleotides matching TRBD1. The ends lost 1 base at V and 10 bases at J; junction bases unmatched: 8. CDR1 SGDLS and CDR2 YYNGEE come from the germline V gene. This CDR3 has 15 amino acids. The CDR3 DNA follows: TGTGCCAGCAGCGTAACCGGGACAGGGGTCGGCGAGCAGTTCTTC. Protein product: CASSVTGTGVGEQFF.

CDR3 in DNA: TGTGCCAGCAGTGAAGCGCGCTGGGGGGAAACAACCATATATTTT. Translating it yields CASSEARWGETTIYF. This chain connects TRBV6-1 to TRBJ1-3; weak D call: TRBD1 (5 bases). The germline V gene encodes CDR1 MNHNS and CDR2 SASEGT. With 0 bases removed from V and 10 bases from J, the gap between germline ends came to 16 bases. The CDR3 contains 15 residues.

J is TRBJ2-2 and V is TRBV4-1; 8 bases line up with TRBD2. V gave up 6 bases and J gave up 1 base; unmatched junction bases: 4. The CDR3 sequence is 15 residues long. CDR1 is MGHRA and CDR2 is YSYEKL in the germline V gene. The CDR3 region has the DNA TGCGCCAGCAGACTAGCGGAAAGGAACACCGGGGAGCTGTTTTTT. As protein: CASRLAERNTGELFF.

This clone was found a few times. The chain recombines TRBV14 with TRBJ2-7, with D tentatively TRBD2 (6 bases). Trimming stripped 0 bases from V and 5 bases from J, with 11 bases between. The CDR3 loop spans 14 amino acids. Germline CDR1 reads SGHDN; CDR2 reads FVKESK. CDR3 amino acids: CASSQEASANEQYF. The CDR3, as DNA: TGTGCCAGCAGCCAAGAAGCTAGCGCCAACGAGCAGTACTTC.

V is TRBV7-8 and J is TRBJ1-5; 8 nucleotides agree with TRBD1. Per germline, CDR1 SGHVS and CDR2 FQNEAQ. V was clipped by 5 bases and J by 6 bases; unmatched bases: 6. The CDR3 covers 14 residues. The CDR3 spells CASSQGQGAQPQHF. For the CDR3, the DNA is TGTGCCAGCAGCCAAGGACAGGGTGCTCAGCCCCAGCATTTT.